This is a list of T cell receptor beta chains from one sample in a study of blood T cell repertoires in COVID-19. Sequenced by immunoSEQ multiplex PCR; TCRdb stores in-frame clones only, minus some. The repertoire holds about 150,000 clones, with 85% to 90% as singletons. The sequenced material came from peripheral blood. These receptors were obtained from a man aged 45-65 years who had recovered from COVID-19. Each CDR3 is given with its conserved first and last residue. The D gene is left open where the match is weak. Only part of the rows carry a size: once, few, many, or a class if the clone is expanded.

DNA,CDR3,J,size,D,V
TGTGCCTGGATGGGGACAAGCATGAACACTGAAGCTTTCTTT,CAWMGTSMNTEAFF,TRBJ1-1,.,.,TRBV30
TGTGCCAGCAGCTTGGGAGTGGGCAGAGACTATGGCTACACCTTC,CASSLGVGRDYGYTF,TRBJ1-2,.,.,TRBV5-5
TGTGCCAGCATTTCCGAACATCCCAGGGTAGATACGCAGTATTTT,CASISEHPRVDTQYF,TRBJ2-3,.,.,TRBV2
TGTGCCAGCAGTGAAGGTTTCGAGACAGGGACCCCTGGGGCCAACGTCCTGACTTTC,CASSEGFETGTPGANVLTF,TRBJ2-6,.,TRBD1,TRBV6-1
TGTGCCAGCAGTAGAGGGACCACAGGGACGAATGAGCAGTTCTTC,CASSRGTTGTNEQFF,TRBJ2-1,.,.,TRBV6-2/TRBV6-3
TGCAGCGTTCCGGGGGGCACAACCCGCACAGATACGCAGTATTTT,CSVPGGTTRTDTQYF,TRBJ2-3,once,.,TRBV29-1
TGCGCCAGCAGCGAGGGACAGAGCTTATCACCCCTCCACTTT,CASSEGQSLSPLHF,TRBJ1-6,.,TRBD1,TRBV5-1
TGTGCCAGCACCCTTCTTAGCGGTACAGGGGGCAATGGAAACACCATATATTTT,CASTLLSGTGGNGNTIYF,TRBJ1-3,few,TRBD1,TRBV7-8
TGCGCCAGCAGCTTGGCCGGGAGGGCTGGGGAGACCCAGTACTTC,CASSLAGRAGETQYF,TRBJ2-5,.,TRBD2,TRBV5-1
TGTGCCAGCAGCCAGCTCACAACTAGCGCTAATTACAATGAGCAGTTCTTC,CASSQLTTSANYNEQFF,TRBJ2-1,.,TRBD2,TRBV4-2
TGTGCCAGCAATGGGACAGAAGTTAGCAATCAGCCCCAGCATTTT,CASNGTEVSNQPQHF,TRBJ1-5,.,TRBD1,TRBV6-4
TGTGCCTGGAGTGTACTTGGGAGAACTAACTATGGCTACACCTTC,CAWSVLGRTNYGYTF,TRBJ1-2,.,.,TRBV30
TGTGCCAGCAGCTTTACCGGGACAGGGTTTAACGAGCAGTACTTC,CASSFTGTGFNEQYF,TRBJ2-7,.,TRBD1,TRBV13
TGTGCCAGCAGCCTCTCCAGGGGCACCTTCTATGGCTACACCTTC,CASSLSRGTFYGYTF,TRBJ1-2,.,.,TRBV9
TGTGCCAGCAGTGAAGCTCCATATTGGGGGGAGCGCACAGATACGCAGTATTTT,CASSEAPYWGERTDTQYF,TRBJ2-3,few,.,TRBV6-1
TGTGCCAGCAGCCAAGACAATTTGGGGAGCTCCTATAATTCACCCCTCCACTTT,CASSQDNLGSSYNSPLHF,TRBJ1-6,.,.,TRBV14
TGTGCCAGCAGCCTCCGGGCCAGCGGAAACTATAATTCACCCCTCCACTTT,CASSLRASGNYNSPLHF,TRBJ1-6,.,.,TRBV5-6
TGCGCCAGCAGCGGAGACCCGGGATCTGGAAACACCATATATTTT,CASSGDPGSGNTIYF,TRBJ1-3,.,.,TRBV5-1
TGTGCCACCAGCGGAGGAGGCAGCACAGATACGCAGTATTTT,CATSGGGSTDTQYF,TRBJ2-3,.,.,TRBV15
TGTGCCAGTAGTATCGCGTACGAAAGCAATCAGCCCCAGCATTTT,CASSIAYESNQPQHF,TRBJ1-5,once,.,TRBV19
TGTGCCAGCAGCGCGCCCGGGACAGCCTATGGCTACACCTTC,CASSAPGTAYGYTF,TRBJ1-2,.,TRBD1,TRBV5-4
TGTGCCAGCAGCTTAGGCCTGTCAGGGGGTCGCAATGAGCAGTTCTTC,CASSLGLSGGRNEQFF,TRBJ2-1,.,TRBD1,TRBV13
TGTGCCTGGAGTTCGTCAGGGAATCAGCCCCAGCATTTT,CAWSSSGNQPQHF,TRBJ1-5,.,.,TRBV30
TGTGCCAGCAGCCACTCTGGAAACACCATATATTTT,CASSHSGNTIYF,TRBJ1-3,.,.,TRBV5-8
TGTGCCAGCAGTGAAGCGCGAAGGAGACAGGGGAGTGAAAAACTGTTTTTT,CASSEARRRQGSEKLFF,TRBJ1-4,.,TRBD1,TRBV6-1
TGTGCCAGCTCACAGTCCGGGGGACAGGGGAACACTGAAGCTTTCTTT,CASSQSGGQGNTEAFF,TRBJ1-1,.,TRBD1,TRBV18
TGTGCCAGCAGCTTAAGGGGGGGCTATGGCTACACCTTC,CASSLRGGYGYTF,TRBJ1-2,.,.,TRBV12-3/TRBV12-4
TGTGCCAGCAGTCGGTACCGGGCAGGGGGTCAAGAAAAACTGTTTTTT,CASSRYRAGGQEKLFF,TRBJ1-4,.,TRBD1,TRBV4-2
TGTGCCAGCAGTTTCGGGACAGAGGGAAACACCATATATTTT,CASSFGTEGNTIYF,TRBJ1-3,.,TRBD1,TRBV6-5
TGTGCCAGCAGCGTCCTCCCTAGCGGGGGCGACCACGATACGCAGTATTTT,CASSVLPSGGDHDTQYF,TRBJ2-3,.,TRBD2,TRBV9
TGCGCCAGCAGCCCCGGACTAGCGGGTCAAGGTACGCAGTATTTT,CASSPGLAGQGTQYF,TRBJ2-3,.,TRBD2,TRBV4-1
TGTGCCAGTAGGGACAGGGGGTCCTCCTACGAGCAGTACTTC,CASRDRGSSYEQYF,TRBJ2-7,once,TRBD1,TRBV19
TGTGCCAGCAGCCCGGGACATGCGAACACTGAAGCTTTCTTT,CASSPGHANTEAFF,TRBJ1-1,.,.,TRBV7-6
TGTGCCAGCAGTGAACCTAGCGAAGCAGAGACCCAGTACTTC,CASSEPSEAETQYF,TRBJ2-5,.,.,TRBV2
TGTGCCAGCAGCCAAACAGGGGGCGGACGAGAAAAACTGTTTTTT,CASSQTGGGREKLFF,TRBJ1-4,once,TRBD1,TRBV13
TGTGCCAGCAGCCTCGATAATTCACCCCTCCACTTT,CASSLDNSPLHF,TRBJ1-6,many,.,TRBV7-9
TGTGCCAGCAGCTCCGGGACAGGGGCTAATAATGAAAAACTGTTTTTT,CASSSGTGANNEKLFF,TRBJ1-4,.,TRBD1,TRBV5-4
TGTGCCAGCAGCCAACCCGGACAGCGAGGCAATCAGCCCCAGCATTTT,CASSQPGQRGNQPQHF,TRBJ1-5,.,.,TRBV4-2
TGTGCCAGCATCCCGGGACAAGGAAACACCATATATTTT,CASIPGQGNTIYF,TRBJ1-3,.,.,TRBV6-5
TGTGCCAGCAGCTCGGTCGGTATAGCCTCCTTCTATGGCTACACCTTC,CASSSVGIASFYGYTF,TRBJ1-2,.,.,TRBV13
TGTGCCAGCAGCGCGGGCCCCCACGGGACCCAGTACTTC,CASSAGPHGTQYF,TRBJ2-5,.,.,TRBV5-5
TGTGCCAGCGAGAGGCAGATGAACACTGAAGCTTTCTTT,CASERQMNTEAFF,TRBJ1-1,.,.,TRBV9
TGTGCCATCAGTGACCGGACTAGCGGGGGGGATACGCAGTATTTT,CAISDRTSGGDTQYF,TRBJ2-3,.,TRBD2,TRBV10-3
TGCGCCAGCAGCCAACAGGGGGCGAACATTCAGTACTTC,CASSQQGANIQYF,TRBJ2-4,once,TRBD1,TRBV4-3
TGTGCCAGCTCACCGGGAGCAGGTCAAGAGACCCAGTACTTC,CASSPGAGQETQYF,TRBJ2-5,.,.,TRBV18
TGTGCCAGCAGCTTGGGGGGTACAAGAGGGACTGAAGCTTTCTTT,CASSLGGTRGTEAFF,TRBJ1-1,.,.,TRBV5-4
TGTGCCTGGACCAACACAGGGCGGAACATTCAGTACTTC,CAWTNTGRNIQYF,TRBJ2-4,.,.,TRBV30
TGTGCCATCAGGGAACAGGGCTTGGGGGGGGATACGCAGTATTTT,CAIREQGLGGDTQYF,TRBJ2-3,.,.,TRBV10-3